The clone carrying this TCR beta chain was counted between two and nine times. Its target is unknown. All of the isolated RNA was reverse transcribed, so expressed TCRB transcripts were sequenced. Sequencing used immunoSEQ multiplex PCR; TCRdb keeps in-frame clones, though not all of them. Altogether about 660,000 clones are present, over 11% being singletons, with the ten largest covering 0.035% to 0.045%. This specimen comes from a study of beta chain features in type 1 diabetes. Study-level background: No patient-donor differences in age, gender, total cells or subset yield.

The study's findings and limits: In all four CD4+ subsets, TCRB CDR3 length was significantly, moderately reduced in type 1 diabetes.

V shed 5 bases and J 6 bases; nucleotides not matched to a gene: 4. Germline V gene data show CDR1 as MDHEN and CDR2 as SYDVKM. The CDR3 sequence is 14 residues long. This chain joins TRBV28 and TRBJ2-7; TRBD2 agrees at 13 bases. The sample consisted of naive CD4+ T cells from blood. The TCR originated in a man younger than 35 with type 1 diabetes. The CDR3 nucleotides are TGTGCCAGCAGTGGGACTAGCGGGGCCTTCGAGCAGTACTTC. This sequence encodes CASSGTSGAFEQYF.